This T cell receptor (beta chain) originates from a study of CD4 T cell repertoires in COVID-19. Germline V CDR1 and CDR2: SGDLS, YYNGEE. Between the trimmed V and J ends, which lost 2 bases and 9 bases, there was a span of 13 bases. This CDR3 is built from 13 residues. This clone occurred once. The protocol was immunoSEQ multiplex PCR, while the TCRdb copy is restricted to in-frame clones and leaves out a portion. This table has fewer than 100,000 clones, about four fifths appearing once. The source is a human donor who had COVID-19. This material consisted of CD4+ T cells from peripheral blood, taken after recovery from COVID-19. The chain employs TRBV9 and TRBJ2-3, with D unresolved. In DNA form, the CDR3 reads TGTGCCAGCAGCGTCCCAGATGGTCTCACGCAGTATTTT. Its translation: CASSVPDGLTQYF.